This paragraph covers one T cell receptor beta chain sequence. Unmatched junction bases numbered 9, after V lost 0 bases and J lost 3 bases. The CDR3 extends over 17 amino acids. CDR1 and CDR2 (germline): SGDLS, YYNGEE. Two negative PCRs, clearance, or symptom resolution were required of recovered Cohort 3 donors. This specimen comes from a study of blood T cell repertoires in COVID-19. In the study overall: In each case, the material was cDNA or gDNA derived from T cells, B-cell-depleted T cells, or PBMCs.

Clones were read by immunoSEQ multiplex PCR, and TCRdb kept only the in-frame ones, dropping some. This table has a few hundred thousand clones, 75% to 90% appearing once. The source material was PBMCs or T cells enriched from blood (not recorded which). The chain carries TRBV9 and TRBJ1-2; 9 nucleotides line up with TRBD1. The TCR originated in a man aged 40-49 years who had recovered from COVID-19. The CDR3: CASSVGGQGGAHYGYTF. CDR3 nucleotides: TGTGCCAGCAGCGTAGGGGGACAGGGTGGGGCTCACTATGGCTACACCTTC. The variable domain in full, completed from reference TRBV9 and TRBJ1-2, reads DSGVTQTPKHLITATGQRVTLRCSPRSGDLSVYWYQQSLDQGLQFLIQYYNGEERAKGNILERFSAQQFPDLHSELNLSSLELGDSALYFCASSVGGQGGAHYGYTFGSGTRLTVV.